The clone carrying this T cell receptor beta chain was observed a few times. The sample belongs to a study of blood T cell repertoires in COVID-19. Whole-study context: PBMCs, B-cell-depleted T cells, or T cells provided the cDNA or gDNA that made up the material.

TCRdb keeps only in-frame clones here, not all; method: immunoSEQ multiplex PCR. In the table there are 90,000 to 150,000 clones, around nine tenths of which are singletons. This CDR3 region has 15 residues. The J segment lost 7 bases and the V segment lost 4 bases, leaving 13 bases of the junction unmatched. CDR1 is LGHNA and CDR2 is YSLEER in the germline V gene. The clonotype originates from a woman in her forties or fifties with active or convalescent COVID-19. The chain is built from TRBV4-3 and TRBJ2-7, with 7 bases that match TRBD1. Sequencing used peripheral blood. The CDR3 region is CASSLRDSRASEQYF. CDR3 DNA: TGCGCCAGCAGCCTCCGGGACAGCAGGGCATCGGAGCAGTACTTC.